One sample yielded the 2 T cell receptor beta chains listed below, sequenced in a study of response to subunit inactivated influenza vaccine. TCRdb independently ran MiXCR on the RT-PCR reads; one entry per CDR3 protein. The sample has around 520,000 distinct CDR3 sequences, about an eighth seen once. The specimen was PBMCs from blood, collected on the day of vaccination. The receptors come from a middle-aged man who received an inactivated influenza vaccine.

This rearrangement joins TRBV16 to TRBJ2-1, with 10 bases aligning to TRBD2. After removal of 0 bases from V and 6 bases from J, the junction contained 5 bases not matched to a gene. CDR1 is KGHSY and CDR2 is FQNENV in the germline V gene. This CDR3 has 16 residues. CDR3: CASSQSIAGGGNEQFF. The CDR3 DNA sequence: TGTGCCAGCAGCCAATCCATAGCGGGGGGCGGCAATGAGCAGTTCTTC.

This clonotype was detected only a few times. Here the CDR3 reads CASSPRGGGTYTDTQYF. The CDR3 DNA follows: TGCGCCAGCAGCCCAAGGGGCGGGGGGACGTACACAGATACGCAGTATTTT. The chain has TRBV5-1 and TRBJ2-3; 8 bases align to TRBD2. The junction had 12 bases not matched to a gene; V was cut back by 4 bases and J by 2 bases. CDR3 length: 17 amino acids. The germline V gene has CDR1 SGHRS and CDR2 YFSETQ. The whole variable domain, remainder taken from reference TRBV5-1 and TRBJ2-3, is KAGVTQTPRYLIKTRGQQVTLSCSPISGHRSVSWYQQTPGQGLQFLFEYFSETQRNKGNFPGRFSGRQFSNSRSEMNVSTLELGDSALYLCASSPRGGGTYTDTQYFGPGTRLTVL.